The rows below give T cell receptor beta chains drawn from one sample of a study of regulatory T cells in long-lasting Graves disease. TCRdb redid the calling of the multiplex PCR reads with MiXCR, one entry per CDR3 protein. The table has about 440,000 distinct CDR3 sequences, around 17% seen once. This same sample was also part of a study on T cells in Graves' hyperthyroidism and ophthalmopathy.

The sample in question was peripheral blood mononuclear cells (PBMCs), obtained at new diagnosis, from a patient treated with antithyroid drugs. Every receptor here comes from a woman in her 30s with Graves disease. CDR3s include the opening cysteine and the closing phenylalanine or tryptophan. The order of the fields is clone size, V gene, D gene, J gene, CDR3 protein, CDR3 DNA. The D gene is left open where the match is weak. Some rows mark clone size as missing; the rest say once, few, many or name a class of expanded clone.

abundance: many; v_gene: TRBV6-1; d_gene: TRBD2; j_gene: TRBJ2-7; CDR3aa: CASSPTSGGREQYF; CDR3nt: TGTGCCAGCAGTCCCACGAGCGGGGGCAGGGAGCAGTACTTC
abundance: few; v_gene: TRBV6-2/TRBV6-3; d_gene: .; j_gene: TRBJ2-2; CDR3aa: CASSFQPDGTGELFF; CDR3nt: TGTGCCAGCAGTTTCCAGCCCGACGGGACCGGGGAGCTGTTTTTT
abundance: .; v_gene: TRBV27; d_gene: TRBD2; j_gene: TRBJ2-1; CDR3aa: CASSLGGGGWGTNQFF; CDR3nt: TGTGCCAGCAGTTTAGGTGGGGGGGGTTGGGGGACTAATCAGTTCTTC
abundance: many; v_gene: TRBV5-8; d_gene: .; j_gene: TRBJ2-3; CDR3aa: CASTSRDLEWDTQYF; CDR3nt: TGTGCCAGCACGTCTCGGGACTTAGAGTGGGATACGCAGTATTTT
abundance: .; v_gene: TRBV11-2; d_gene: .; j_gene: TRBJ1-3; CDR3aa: CASTWGRDGNTIYF; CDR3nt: TGTGCCAGCACTTGGGGCAGAGATGGAAACACCATATATTTT
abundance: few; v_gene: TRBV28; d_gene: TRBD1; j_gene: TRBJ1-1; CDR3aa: CASTGQGLDWTEAFF; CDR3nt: TGTGCCAGCACGGGACAGGGCCTAGATTGGACTGAAGCTTTCTTT
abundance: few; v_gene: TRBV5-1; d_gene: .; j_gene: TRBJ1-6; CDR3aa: CASSSVPLTGLDNSPLHF; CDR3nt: TGCGCCAGCAGCTCTGTGCCACTCACAGGGCTCGATAATTCACCCCTCCACTTT
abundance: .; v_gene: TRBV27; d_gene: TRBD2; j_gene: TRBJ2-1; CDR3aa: CASSFELAGIEQFF; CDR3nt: TGTGCCAGCAGTTTTGAGCTAGCGGGAATTGAGCAGTTCTTC
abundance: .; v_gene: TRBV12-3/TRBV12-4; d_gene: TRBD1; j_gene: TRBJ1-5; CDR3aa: CASSLRGQGNQPQHF; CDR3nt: TGTGCCAGCAGTTTAAGGGGGCAAGGCAATCAGCCCCAGCATTTT
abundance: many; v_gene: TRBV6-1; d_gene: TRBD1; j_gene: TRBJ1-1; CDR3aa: CASRATGGVTEAFF; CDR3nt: TGTGCCAGCAGAGCTACAGGGGGAGTAACTGAAGCTTTCTTT
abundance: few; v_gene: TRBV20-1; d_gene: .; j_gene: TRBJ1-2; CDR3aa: CSALSGDIEGDGYTF; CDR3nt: TGCAGTGCTCTTAGTGGTGACATTGAGGGGGATGGCTACACCTTC
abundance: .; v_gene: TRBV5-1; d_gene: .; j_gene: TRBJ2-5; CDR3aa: CASSYSSQETQYF; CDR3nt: TGCGCCAGCAGTTACAGTTCCCAAGAGACCCAGTACTTC
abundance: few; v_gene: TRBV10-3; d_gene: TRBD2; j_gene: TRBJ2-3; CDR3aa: CAISLGEGYTDTQYF; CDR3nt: TGTGCCATCAGCCTAGGGGAGGGATACACAGATACGCAGTATTTT
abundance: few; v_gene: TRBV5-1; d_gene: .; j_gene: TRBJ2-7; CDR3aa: CASSLAGRWEQYF; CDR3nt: TGCGCCAGCAGCTTGGCGGGCCGTTGGGAGCAGTACTTC
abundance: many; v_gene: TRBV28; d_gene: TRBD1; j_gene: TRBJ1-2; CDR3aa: CASSTQFIGQDRLYGYTF; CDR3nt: TGTGCCAGCAGCACTCAGTTTATAGGCCAGGACAGGCTCTATGGCTACACCTTC
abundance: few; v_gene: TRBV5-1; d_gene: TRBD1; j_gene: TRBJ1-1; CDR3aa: CASSSVTGDTEAFF; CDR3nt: TGCGCCAGCAGCTCCGTCACAGGGGACACTGAAGCTTTCTTT
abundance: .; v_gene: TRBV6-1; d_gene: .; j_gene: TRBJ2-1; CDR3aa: CASSAYQSSYNEQFF; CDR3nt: TGTGCCAGCAGTGCATACCAAAGCTCCTACAATGAGCAGTTCTTC
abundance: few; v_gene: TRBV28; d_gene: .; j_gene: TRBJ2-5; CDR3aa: CASSTTKHQETQYF; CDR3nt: TGTGCCAGCAGTACAACGAAACACCAAGAGACCCAGTACTTC
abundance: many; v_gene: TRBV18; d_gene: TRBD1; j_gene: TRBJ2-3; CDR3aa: CASSPTQGAGTDTQYF; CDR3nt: TGTGCCAGCTCACCAACACAGGGGGCCGGCACAGATACGCAGTATTTT
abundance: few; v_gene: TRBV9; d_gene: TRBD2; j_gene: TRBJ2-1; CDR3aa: CASSVGVSGNSGEQFF; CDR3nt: TGTGCCAGCAGCGTAGGTGTTAGCGGGAACTCAGGTGAGCAGTTCTTC
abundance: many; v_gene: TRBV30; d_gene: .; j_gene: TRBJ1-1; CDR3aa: CAWSPIANTEAFF; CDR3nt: TGTGCCTGGAGCCCGATAGCAAACACTGAAGCTTTCTTT
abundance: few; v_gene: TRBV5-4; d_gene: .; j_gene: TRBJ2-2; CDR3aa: CASSAKARTGELFF; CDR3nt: TGTGCCAGCAGTGCAAAAGCCCGGACCGGGGAGCTGTTTTTT
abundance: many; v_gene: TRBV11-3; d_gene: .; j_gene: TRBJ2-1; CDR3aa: CASSLYGGEQFF; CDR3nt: TGTGCCAGCAGCTTGTACGGAGGCGAGCAGTTCTTC
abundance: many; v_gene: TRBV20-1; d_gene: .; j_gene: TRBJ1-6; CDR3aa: CSVSPRRTYNSPLHF; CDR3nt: TGCAGTGTTTCGCCACGAAGAACTTATAATTCACCCCTCCACTTT
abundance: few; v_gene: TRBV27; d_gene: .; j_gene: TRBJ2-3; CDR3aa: CASSSRGYTDTQYF; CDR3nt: TGTGCCAGCAGTTCACGGGGATACACAGATACGCAGTATTTT
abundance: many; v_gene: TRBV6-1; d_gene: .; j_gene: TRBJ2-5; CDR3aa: CASRPQGRETQYF; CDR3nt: TGTGCCAGCAGACCCCAGGGGCGTGAGACCCAGTACTTC
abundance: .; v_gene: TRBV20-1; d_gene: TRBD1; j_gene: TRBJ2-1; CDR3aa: CSARETPGTGNHNEQFF; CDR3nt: TGCAGTGCTAGAGAAACTCCCGGGACAGGGAACCACAATGAGCAGTTCTTC
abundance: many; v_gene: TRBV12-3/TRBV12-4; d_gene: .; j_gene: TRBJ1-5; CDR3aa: CASSWWRGSNQPQHF; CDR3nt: TGTGCCAGCAGTTGGTGGCGGGGAAGCAATCAGCCCCAGCATTTT
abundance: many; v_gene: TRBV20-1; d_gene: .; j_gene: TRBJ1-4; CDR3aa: CSAETAVDEKLFF; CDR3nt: TGCAGTGCTGAGACAGCGGTGGATGAAAAACTGTTTTTT
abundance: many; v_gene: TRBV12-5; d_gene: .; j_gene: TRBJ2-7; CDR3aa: CASGFVGHHSSYEQYF; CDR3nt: TGTGCTAGTGGTTTCGTAGGACACCATAGCTCCTACGAGCAGTACTTC
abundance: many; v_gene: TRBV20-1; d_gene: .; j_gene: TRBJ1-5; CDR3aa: CSSRQAGNQPQHF; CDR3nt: TGCAGTTCGAGACAGGCGGGGAATCAGCCCCAGCATTTT
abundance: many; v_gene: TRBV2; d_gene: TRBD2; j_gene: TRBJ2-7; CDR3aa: CASSPPGGGLAVSYEQYF; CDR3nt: TGTGCCAGCAGTCCACCGGGCGGGGGACTAGCGGTTTCCTACGAGCAGTACTTC
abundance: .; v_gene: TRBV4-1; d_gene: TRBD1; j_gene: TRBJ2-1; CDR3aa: CASSPRDRVRYNEQFF; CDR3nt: TGCGCCAGCAGCCCCCGTGACAGGGTTCGCTACAATGAGCAGTTCTTC
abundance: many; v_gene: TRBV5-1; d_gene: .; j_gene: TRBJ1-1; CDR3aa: CASSPGRTVLMNTEAFF; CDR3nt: TGCGCCAGCAGCCCGGGTAGGACAGTTCTCATGAACACTGAAGCTTTCTTT
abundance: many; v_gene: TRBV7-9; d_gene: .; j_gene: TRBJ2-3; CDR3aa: CASSSPSSVGTDTQYF; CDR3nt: TGTGCCAGCAGCTCACCCTCTTCGGTGGGCACAGATACGCAGTATTTT
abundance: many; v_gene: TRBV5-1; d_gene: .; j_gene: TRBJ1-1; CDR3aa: CASSLGGRGAFF; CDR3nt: TGCGCCAGCAGCTTGGGCGGCCGTGGAGCTTTCTTT
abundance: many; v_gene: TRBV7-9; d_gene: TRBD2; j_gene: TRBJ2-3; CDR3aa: CASSVLAGTDTQYF; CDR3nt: TGTGCCAGCAGCGTCCTAGCGGGCACAGATACGCAGTATTTT
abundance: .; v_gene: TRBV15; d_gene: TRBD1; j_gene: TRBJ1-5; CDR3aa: CATSNRDRGKSNQPQHF; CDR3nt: TGTGCCACCAGCAACAGGGACAGGGGGAAGAGCAATCAGCCCCAGCATTTT
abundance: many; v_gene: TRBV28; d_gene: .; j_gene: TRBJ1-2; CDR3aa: CASSETARVGGYTF; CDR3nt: TGTGCCAGCAGTGAGACTGCCCGGGTAGGTGGCTACACCTTC
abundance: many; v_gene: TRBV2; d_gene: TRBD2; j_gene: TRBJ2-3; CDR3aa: CASSKGPSSGDADTQYF; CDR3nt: TGTGCCAGCAGTAAGGGACCATCCAGCGGGGATGCAGATACGCAGTATTTT
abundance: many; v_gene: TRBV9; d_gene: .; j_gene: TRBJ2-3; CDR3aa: CASSVGDFPGTDTQYF; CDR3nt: TGTGCCAGCAGCGTAGGCGACTTTCCGGGCACAGATACGCAGTATTTT
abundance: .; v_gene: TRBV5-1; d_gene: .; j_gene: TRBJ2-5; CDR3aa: CATSLRGRMYQETQYF; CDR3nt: TGTGCCACCAGCTTGAGGGGTAGGATGTACCAAGAGACCCAGTACTTC
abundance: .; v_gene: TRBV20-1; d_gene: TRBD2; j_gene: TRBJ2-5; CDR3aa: CSARVGLAGGSAETQYF; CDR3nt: TGCAGTGCTAGAGTGGGGCTAGCGGGAGGATCCGCGGAGACCCAGTACTTC
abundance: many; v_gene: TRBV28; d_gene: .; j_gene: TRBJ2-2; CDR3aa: CASRLSGSGTGELFF; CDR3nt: TGTGCCAGCAGGCTGAGCGGTTCGGGCACCGGGGAGCTGTTTTTT
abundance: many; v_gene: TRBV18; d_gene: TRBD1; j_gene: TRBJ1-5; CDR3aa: CASSPPGQGGRQPQHF; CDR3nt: TGTGCCAGCTCACCACCGGGACAGGGTGGGCGTCAGCCCCAGCATTTT
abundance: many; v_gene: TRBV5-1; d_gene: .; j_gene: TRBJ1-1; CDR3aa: CASRPQLNTEAFF; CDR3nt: TGCGCCAGCCGACCGCAGCTGAACACTGAAGCTTTCTTT
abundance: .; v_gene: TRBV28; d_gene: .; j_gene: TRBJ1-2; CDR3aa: CASSFGEGHGYTF; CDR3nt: TGTGCCAGCAGTTTTGGGGAGGGGCATGGCTACACCTTC
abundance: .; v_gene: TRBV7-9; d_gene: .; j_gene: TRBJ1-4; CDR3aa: CASSPNFGEKSEKLFF; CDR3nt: TGTGCCAGCAGCCCAAATTTTGGGGAGAAGAGTGAAAAACTGTTTTTT
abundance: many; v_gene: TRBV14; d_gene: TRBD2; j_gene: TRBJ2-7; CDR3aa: CASSQEYAGGPYEQYF; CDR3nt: TGTGCCAGCAGCCAAGAATATGCGGGAGGTCCCTACGAGCAGTACTTC
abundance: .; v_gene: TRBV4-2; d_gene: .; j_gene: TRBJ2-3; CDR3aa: CASSQAAPDTQYF; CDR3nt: TGTGCCAGCAGCCAGGCCGCCCCAGATACGCAGTATTTT
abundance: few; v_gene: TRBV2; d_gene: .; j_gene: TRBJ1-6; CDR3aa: CASRGPSYNSPLHF; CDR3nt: TGTGCCAGCAGGGGCCCGTCCTATAATTCACCCCTCCACTTT
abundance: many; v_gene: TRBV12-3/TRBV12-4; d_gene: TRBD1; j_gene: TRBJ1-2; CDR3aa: CASSLATGGEYYGYTF; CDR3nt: TGTGCCAGCAGTTTAGCGACAGGGGGAGAGTACTATGGCTACACCTTC
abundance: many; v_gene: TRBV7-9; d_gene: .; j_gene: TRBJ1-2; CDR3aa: CASSLPSNYGYTF; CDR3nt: TGTGCCAGCAGCTTACCGTCGAACTATGGCTACACCTTC